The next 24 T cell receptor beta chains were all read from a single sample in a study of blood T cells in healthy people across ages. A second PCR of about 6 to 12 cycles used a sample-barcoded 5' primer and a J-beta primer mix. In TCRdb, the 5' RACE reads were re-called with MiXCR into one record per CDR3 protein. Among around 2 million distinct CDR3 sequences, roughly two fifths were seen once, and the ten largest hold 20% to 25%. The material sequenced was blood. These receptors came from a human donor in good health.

CDR3 loop: CASSTSFQETQYF. CDR3 DNA sequence: TGCGCCAGCAGCACATCTTTCCAAGAGACCCAGTACTTC. This sequence joins TRBV5-1 and TRBJ2-4, with no clear D. The J call may be wrong; the DNA end is better matched by TRBJ2-5. CDR3 length: 13 amino acids. From germline, CDR1 is SGHRS and CDR2 YFSETQ.

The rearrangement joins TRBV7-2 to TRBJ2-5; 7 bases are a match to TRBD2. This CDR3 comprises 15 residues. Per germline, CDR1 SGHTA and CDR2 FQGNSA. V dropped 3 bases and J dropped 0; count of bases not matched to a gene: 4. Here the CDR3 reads CASSFMGGDQETQYF. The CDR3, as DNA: TGTGCCAGCAGCTTTATGGGGGGGGACCAAGAGACCCAGTACTTC.

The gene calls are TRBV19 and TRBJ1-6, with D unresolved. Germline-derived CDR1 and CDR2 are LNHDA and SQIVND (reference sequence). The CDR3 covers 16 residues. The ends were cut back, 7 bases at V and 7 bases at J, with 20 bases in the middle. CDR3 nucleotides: TGTGCCAGTACCAACTACCCGAGGGAGGAAAATTCACCCCTCCACTTT. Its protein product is CASTNYPREENSPLHF.

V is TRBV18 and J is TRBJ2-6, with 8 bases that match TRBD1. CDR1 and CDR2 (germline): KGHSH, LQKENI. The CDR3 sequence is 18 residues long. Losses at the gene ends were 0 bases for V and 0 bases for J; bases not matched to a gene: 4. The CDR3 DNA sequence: TGTGCCAGCTCACCACCGGCAGGGGGCGTCTCTGGGGCCAACGTCCTGACTTTC. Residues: CASSPPAGGVSGANVLTF.

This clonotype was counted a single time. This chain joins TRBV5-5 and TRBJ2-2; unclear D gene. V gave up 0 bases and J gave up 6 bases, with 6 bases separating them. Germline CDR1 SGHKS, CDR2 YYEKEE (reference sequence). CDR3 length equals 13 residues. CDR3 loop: CASSLASSGELFF. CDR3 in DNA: TGTGCCAGCAGCTTGGCCTCATCCGGGGAGCTGTTTTTT.

This CDR3 reads CASSVDRAQTQYF. As DNA, the CDR3 is TGTGCCAGCAGCGTGGACAGGGCACAGACCCAGTACTTC. The chain carries TRBV12-3 or TRBV12-4 and TRBJ2-5; TRBD1 agrees at 8 bases. This CDR3 is built from 13 residues. The V and J ends lost 6 bases and 6 bases, in that order; junction bases with no gene match: 6.

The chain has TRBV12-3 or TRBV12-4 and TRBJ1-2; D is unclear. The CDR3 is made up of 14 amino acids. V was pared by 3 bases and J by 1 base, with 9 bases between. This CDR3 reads CASSFALHNYGYTF. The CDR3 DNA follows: TGTGCCAGCAGTTTTGCCCTACATAACTATGGCTACACCTTC.

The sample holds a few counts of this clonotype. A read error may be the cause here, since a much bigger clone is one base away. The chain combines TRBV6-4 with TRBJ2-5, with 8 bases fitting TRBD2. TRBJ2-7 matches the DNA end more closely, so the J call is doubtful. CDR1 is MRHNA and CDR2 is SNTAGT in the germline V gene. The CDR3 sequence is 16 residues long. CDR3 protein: CASSGTAGGPSYEQYF. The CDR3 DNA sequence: TGTGCCAGCAGTGGCACTGCGGGGGGCCCTTCTTACGAGCAGTACTTC.

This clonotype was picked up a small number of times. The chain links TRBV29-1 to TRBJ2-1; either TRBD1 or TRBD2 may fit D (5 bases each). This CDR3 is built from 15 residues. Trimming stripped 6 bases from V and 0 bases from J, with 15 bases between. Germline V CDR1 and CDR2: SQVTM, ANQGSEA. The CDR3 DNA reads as TGCAGCGTCCTCGGGACCTCAAGCTCCTACAATGAGCAGTTCTTC. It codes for CSVLGTSSSYNEQFF.

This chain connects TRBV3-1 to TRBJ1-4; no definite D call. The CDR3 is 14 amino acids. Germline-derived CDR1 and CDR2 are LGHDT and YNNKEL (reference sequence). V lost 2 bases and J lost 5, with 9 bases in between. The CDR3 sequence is CASSQLLTNEKLFF. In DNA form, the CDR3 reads TGTGCCAGCAGCCAACTACTCACGAATGAAAAACTGTTTTTT. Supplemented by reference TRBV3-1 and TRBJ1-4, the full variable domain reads DTAVSQTPKYLVTQMGNDKSIKCEQNLGHDTMYWYKQDSKKFLKIMFSYNNKELIINETVPNRFSPKSPDKAHLNLHINSLELGDSAVYFCASSQLLTNEKLFFGSGTQLSVL.

CDR3 loop: CASSQRAGGPNEQFF. DNA for the CDR3: TGTGCCAGCAGCCAACGGGCGGGGGGCCCCAATGAGCAGTTCTTC. The genes are TRBV11-2 and TRBJ2-1; 8 nucleotides line up with TRBD2. Looked up from germline, CDR1 is SGHAT and CDR2 is FQNNGV. Losses at the gene ends were 5 bases for V and 6 bases for J; bases not matched to a gene: 9. The CDR3 is 15 amino acids.

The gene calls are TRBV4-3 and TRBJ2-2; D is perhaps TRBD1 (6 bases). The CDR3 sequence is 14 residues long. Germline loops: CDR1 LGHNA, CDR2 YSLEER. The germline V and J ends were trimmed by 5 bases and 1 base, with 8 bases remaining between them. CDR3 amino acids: CASSTTGNTGELFF. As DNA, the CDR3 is TGCGCCAGCAGCACGACAGGGAACACCGGGGAGCTGTTTTTT.

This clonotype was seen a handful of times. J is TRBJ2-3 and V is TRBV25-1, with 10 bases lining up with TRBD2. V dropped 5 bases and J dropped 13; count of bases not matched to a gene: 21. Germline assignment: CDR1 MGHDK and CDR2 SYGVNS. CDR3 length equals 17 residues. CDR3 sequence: CASSYLVGSGGSVQEYF. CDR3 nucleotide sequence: TGTGCCAGCAGTTACCTCGTTGGTAGCGGGGGGTCGGTACAGGAGTATTTT.

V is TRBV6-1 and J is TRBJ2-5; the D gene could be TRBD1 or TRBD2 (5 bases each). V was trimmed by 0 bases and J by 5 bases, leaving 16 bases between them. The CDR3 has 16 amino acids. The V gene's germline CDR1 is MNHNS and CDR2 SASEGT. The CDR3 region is CASSEASAGTGETQYF. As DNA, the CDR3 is TGTGCCAGCAGTGAAGCGTCAGCTGGGACGGGGGAGACCCAGTACTTC.

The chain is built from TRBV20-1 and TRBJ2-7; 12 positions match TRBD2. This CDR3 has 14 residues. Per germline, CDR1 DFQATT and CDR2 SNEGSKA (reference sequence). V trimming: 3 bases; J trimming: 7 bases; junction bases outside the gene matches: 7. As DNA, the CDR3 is TGCAGTGCTAGTCGTCTAGCGGGGGGGCTTGAGCAGTACTTC. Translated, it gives CSASRLAGGLEQYF.

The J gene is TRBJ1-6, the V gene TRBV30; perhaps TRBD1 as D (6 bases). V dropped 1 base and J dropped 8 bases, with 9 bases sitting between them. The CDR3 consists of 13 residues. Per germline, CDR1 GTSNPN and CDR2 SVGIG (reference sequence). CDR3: CAWSGAGDSPLHF. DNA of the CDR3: TGTGCCTGGAGTGGTGCAGGGGATTCACCCCTCCACTTT. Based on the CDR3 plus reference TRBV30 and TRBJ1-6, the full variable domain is SQTIHQWPATLVQPVGSPLSLECTVEGTSNPNLYWYRQAAGRGLQLLFYSVGIGQISSEVPQNLSASRPQDRQFILSSKKLLLSDSGFYLCAWSGAGDSPLHFGNGTRLTVT.

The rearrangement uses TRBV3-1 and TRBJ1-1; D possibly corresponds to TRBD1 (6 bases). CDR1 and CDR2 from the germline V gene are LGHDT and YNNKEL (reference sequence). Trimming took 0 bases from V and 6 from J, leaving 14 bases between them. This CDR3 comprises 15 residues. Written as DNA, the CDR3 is TGTGCCAGCAGCCAAGATCTACAGGGTTGGTCTGAAGCTTTCTTT. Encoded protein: CASSQDLQGWSEAFF.

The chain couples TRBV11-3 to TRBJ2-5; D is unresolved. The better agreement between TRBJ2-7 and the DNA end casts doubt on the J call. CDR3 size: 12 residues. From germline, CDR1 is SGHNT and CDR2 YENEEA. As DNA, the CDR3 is TGTGCCAGCAGCTTAGGATGTTACGAGCAGTACTTC. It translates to CASSLGCYEQYF.

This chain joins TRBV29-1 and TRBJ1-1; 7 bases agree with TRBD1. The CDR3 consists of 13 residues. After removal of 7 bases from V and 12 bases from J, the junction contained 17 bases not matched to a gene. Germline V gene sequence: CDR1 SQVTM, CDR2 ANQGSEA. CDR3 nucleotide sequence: TGCAGCGCCCTACTACCCGGGACAGTGGCCTCTTTCTTT. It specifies CSALLPGTVASFF.

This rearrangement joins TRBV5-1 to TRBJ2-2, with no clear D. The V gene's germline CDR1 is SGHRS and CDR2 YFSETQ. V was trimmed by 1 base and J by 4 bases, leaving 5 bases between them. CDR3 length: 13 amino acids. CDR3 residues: CASSLMVTGELFF. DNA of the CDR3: TGCGCCAGCAGCTTGATGGTCACCGGGGAGCTGTTTTTT. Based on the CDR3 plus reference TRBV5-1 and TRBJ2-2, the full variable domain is KAGVTQTPRYLIKTRGQQVTLSCSPISGHRSVSWYQQTPGQGLQFLFEYFSETQRNKGNFPGRFSGRQFSNSRSEMNVSTLELGDSALYLCASSLMVTGELFFGEGSRLTVL.

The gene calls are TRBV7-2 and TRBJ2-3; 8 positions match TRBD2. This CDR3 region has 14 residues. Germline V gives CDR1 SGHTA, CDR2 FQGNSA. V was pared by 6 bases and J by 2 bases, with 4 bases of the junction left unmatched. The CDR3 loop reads CASRTGGYTDTQYF. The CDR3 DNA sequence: TGTGCCAGCAGGACGGGGGGGTACACAGATACGCAGTATTTT.

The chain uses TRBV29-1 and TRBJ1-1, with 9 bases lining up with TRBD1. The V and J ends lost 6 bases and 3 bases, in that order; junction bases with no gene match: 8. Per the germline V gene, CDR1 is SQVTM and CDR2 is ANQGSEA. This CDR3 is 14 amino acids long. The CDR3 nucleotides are TGCAGCGTGTATTCCGGGGACAGGGACACTGAAGCTTTCTTT. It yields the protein CSVYSGDRDTEAFF. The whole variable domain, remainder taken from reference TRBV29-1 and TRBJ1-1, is SAVISQKPSRDICQRGTSLTIQCQVDSQVTMMFWYRQQPGQSLTLIATANQGSEATYESGFVIDKFPISRPNLTFSTLTVSNMSPEDSSIYLCSVYSGDRDTEAFFGQGTRLTVV.

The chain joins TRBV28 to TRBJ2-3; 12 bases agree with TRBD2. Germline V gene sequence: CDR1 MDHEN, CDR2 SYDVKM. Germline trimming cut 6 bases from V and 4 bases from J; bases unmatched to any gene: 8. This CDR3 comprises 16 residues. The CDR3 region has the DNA TGTGCCAGCAGCCAAGGAGGACTAGCGGGGTCAGATACGCAGTATTTT. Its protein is CASSQGGLAGSDTQYF.

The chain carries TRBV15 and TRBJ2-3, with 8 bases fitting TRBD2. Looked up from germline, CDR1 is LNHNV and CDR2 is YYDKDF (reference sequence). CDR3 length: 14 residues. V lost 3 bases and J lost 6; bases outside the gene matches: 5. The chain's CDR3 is CATSRGGGIDTQYF. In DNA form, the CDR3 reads TGTGCCACCAGCAGGGGCGGGGGGATTGATACGCAGTATTTT.